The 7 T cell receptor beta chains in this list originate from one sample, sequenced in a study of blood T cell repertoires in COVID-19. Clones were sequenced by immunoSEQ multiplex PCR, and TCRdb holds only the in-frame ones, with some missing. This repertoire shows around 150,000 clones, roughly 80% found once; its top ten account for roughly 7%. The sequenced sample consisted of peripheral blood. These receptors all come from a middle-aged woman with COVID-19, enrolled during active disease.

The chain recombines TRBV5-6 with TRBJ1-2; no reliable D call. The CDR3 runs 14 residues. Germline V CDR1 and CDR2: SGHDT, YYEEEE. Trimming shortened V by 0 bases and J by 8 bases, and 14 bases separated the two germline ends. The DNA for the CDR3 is TGTGCCAGCAGCTTGGAATCTGGCACGGGGGGCTACACCTTC. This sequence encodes CASSLESGTGGYTF.

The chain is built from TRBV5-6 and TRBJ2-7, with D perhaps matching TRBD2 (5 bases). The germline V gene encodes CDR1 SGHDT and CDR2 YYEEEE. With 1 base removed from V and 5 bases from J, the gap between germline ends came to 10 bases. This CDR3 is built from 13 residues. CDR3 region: CASSLRPEDEQYF. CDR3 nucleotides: TGTGCCAGCAGCTTGCGTCCGGAGGACGAGCAGTACTTC.

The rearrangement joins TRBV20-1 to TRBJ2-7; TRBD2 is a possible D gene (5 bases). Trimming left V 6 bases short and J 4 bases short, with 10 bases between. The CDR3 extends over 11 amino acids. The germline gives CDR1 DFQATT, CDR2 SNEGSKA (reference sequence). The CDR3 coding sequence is TGCAGTGCGTCGAGACTATACGAGCAGTACTTC. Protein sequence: CSASRLYEQYF.

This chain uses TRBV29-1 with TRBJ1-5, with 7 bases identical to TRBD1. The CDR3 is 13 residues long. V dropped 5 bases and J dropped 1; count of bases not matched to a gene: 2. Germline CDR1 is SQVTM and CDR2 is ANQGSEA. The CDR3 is CSVRDSSNQPQHF. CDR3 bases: TGCAGCGTTCGGGACAGCAGCAATCAGCCCCAGCATTTT.

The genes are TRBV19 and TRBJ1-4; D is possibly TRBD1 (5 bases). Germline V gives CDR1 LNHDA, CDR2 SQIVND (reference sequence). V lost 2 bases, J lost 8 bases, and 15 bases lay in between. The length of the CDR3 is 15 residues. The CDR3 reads CASSITGRAREKLFF. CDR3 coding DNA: TGTGCCAGTAGTATAACGGGCAGGGCGAGAGAAAAACTGTTTTTT.

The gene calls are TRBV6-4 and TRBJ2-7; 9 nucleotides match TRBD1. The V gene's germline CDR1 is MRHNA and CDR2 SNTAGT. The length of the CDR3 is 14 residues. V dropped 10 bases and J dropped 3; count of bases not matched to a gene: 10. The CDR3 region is CATTSRDRDYEQYV. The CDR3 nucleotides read TGTGCCACCACATCCAGGGACAGGGACTACGAGCAGTACGTC.

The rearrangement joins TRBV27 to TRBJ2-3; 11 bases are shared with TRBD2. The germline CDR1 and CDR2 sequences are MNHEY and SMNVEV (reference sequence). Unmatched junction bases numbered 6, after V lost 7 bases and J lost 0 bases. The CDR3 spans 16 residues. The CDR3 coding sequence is TGTGCCAGCACCAGACTAGCGGGGATTAGCACAGATACGCAGTATTTT. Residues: CASTRLAGISTDTQYF.